Shown below are 13 T cell receptor beta chains from a single sample sequenced in a study of T cells in Graves' hyperthyroidism and ophthalmopathy. Amplification of TCR beta CDR3 regions was performed using RNA transcripts as template. A first-round RT-PCR of the TCR CDR3 used the HTBI primer set. TCRdb passed the multiplex PCR reads through MiXCR, listing each CDR3 protein once. In the table there are over 300,000 distinct CDR3 sequences, roughly 13% of which are singletons. The sample consisted of blood. These receptors originate from a woman in her 40s with Graves' ophthalmopathy.

The chain couples TRBV5-1 to TRBJ1-6; TRBD1 is a possible D gene (5 bases). CDR1 SGHRS and CDR2 YFSETQ come from the germline V gene. The CDR3 contains 16 residues. The V and J ends lost 2 bases and 7 bases respectively, with 16 bases between them. This CDR3 is CASSLTSGPKNSPLHF. The CDR3 nucleotides read TGCGCCAGCAGCTTAACTTCGGGACCCAAAAATTCACCCCTCCACTTT.

Many counts were recorded for this clonotype. The chain joins TRBV15 to TRBJ2-7, with D possibly being TRBD2 (5 bases). V was trimmed by 0 bases and J by 7 bases, leaving 13 bases between them. The germline gives CDR1 LNHNV, CDR2 YYDKDF (reference sequence). The CDR3 contains 14 residues. CDR3 amino acids: CATSRDSAPGEQYF. Written as DNA, the CDR3 is TGTGCCACCAGCAGAGATAGTGCTCCGGGAGAGCAGTACTTC.

In this sample, this clonotype turned up many times. The chain joins TRBV11-3 to TRBJ2-3; no clear D. Germline lookup yields CDR1 SGHNT and CDR2 YENEEA. The V end was cut by 4 bases, the J end by 3 bases, with 20 bases between. The CDR3 covers 17 residues. The CDR3, as DNA: TGTGCCAGCAGCTCGAAGGTCCCCATCCAGGTGACAGATACGCAGTATTTT. This codes for CASSSKVPIQVTDTQYF.

This clonotype was seen many times. The chain couples TRBV5-1 to TRBJ2-3, with D unclear. CDR1 is SGHRS, CDR2 YFSETQ, per germline. This CDR3 region has 14 residues. Deletions cut 2 bases from V and 0 bases from J, with 7 bases between. CDR3 in DNA: TGCGCCAGCAGCTTCATCCCGAGCACAGATACGCAGTATTTT. Amino acid sequence: CASSFIPSTDTQYF.

At least ten counts were recorded for this clonotype. This chain links TRBV28 with TRBJ1-1; D is uncertain. The CDR3 length is 13 residues. Germline CDR1 and CDR2: MDHEN and SYDVKM. V was clipped by 3 bases and J by 11 bases, with 16 bases between them. The CDR3 region has the DNA TGTGCCAGCAGTTTCCAACGCCCCGGAGGGGCTTTCTTT. Its protein product is CASSFQRPGGAFF.

The rearrangement joins TRBV15 to TRBJ1-4; 11 nucleotides agree with TRBD1. V was clipped by 6 bases and J by 6 bases; unmatched bases: 9. The CDR3 is 16 amino acids. CDR1 is LNHNV, CDR2 YYDKDF, per germline (reference sequence). In DNA form, the CDR3 reads TGTGCCACCAGAGGTCCTGGGACAGGGGGAGATGAAAAACTGTTTTTT. Its protein product is CATRGPGTGGDEKLFF. The full variable domain, rest sourced from reference TRBV15 and TRBJ1-4, is DAMVIQNPRYQVTQFGKPVTLSCSQTLNHNVMYWYQQKSSQAPKLLFHYYDKDFNNEADTPDNFQSRRPNTSFCFLDIRSPGLGDTAMYLCATRGPGTGGDEKLFFGSGTQLSVL.

With respect to this clonotype: This clone may be a read error of a much larger clone one base away. The rearrangement joins TRBV6-1 to TRBJ1-5, with D possibly TRBD1 on 6 matching bases. CDR1 is MNHNS and CDR2 is SASEGT in the germline V gene. The CDR3 sequence is 13 residues long. CDR3 in DNA: TGTGCCAGCAGTGTTGGGGACAATCAGTCCCAGCATTTT. Amino acid sequence: CASSVGDNQSQHF.

The chain links TRBV28 to TRBJ1-1; a possible D gene is TRBD1 (5 bases). CDR1 is MDHEN and CDR2 is SYDVKM in the germline V gene. CDR3 length: 13 residues. V was cut by 3 bases and J by 7 bases, with 12 bases left in between. As DNA, the CDR3 is TGTGCCAGCAGTTTTTATTTGAGGGGTGAAGCTTTCTTT. This codes for CASSFYLRGEAFF.

This clonotype came up many times. The V call is TRBV20-1, the J call TRBJ2-1; TRBD1 is a possible D gene (5 bases). The V end lost 0 bases, the J end lost 8 bases, and 14 bases lay between the germline ends. CDR3 length: 14 amino acids. In germline, CDR1 is DFQATT, CDR2 SNEGSKA (reference sequence). The CDR3 here is CSARDRQGRDEQFF. The CDR3 DNA is TGCAGTGCTAGAGATCGTCAGGGAAGGGATGAGCAGTTCTTC.

This clonotype came up many times. The V call is TRBV6-1, the J call TRBJ1-5; no definite D call. This CDR3 contains 13 residues. V was trimmed by 9 bases and J by 7 bases, leaving 16 bases between them. Looked up from germline, CDR1 is MNHNS and CDR2 is SASEGT. CDR3 DNA: TGTGCCAGTCGCAATCCCGGCGGACAGCCCCAGCATTTT. This encodes CASRNPGGQPQHF.

This chain joins TRBV3-1 and TRBJ1-3; D unclear. Trimming left V 0 bases short and J 15 bases short, with 15 bases between. The CDR3 runs 13 residues. Germline V lookup: CDR1 LGHDT, CDR2 YNNKEL (reference sequence). The CDR3 region is CASSQDTGLPSYF. The CDR3 DNA reads as TGTGCCAGCAGCCAAGATACGGGCCTTCCCTCATATTTT.

This clonotype was picked up many times. The rearrangement links TRBV20-1 to TRBJ2-1; TRBD2 matches at 16 bases. The germline CDR1 and CDR2 sequences are DFQATT and SNEGSKA (reference sequence). The CDR3 runs to 18 residues. J gave up 3 bases and V 6 bases, and 11 bases lay outside the gene matches. The CDR3 reads CSAAGLAGGRTGYNEQFF. CDR3 in DNA: TGCAGTGCCGCGGGACTAGCGGGAGGGAGGACAGGCTACAATGAGCAGTTCTTC.

The rearrangement links TRBV7-2 to TRBJ2-6; 7 bases are shared with TRBD2. The CDR3 runs 16 residues. With V trimmed by 1 base and J by 2 bases, 2 bases remained unmatched. The V gene's germline CDR1 is SGHTA and CDR2 FQGNSA. The CDR3 sequence is CASSLGGGTGANVLTF. As DNA, the CDR3 is TGTGCCAGCAGCTTAGGCGGGGGAACTGGGGCCAACGTCCTGACTTTC.